A single sample gave rise to the 30 T cell receptor beta chains below, sequenced in a study of pediatric ulcerative colitis. The rectum was sampled with one to two pinch biopsies at colonoscopy. TCRdb keeps only in-frame clones here, not all; method: immunoSEQ multiplex PCR. The table includes 40,000 to 60,000 clones, about 78% detected once. The sequenced sample consisted of gut tissue. The source of these receptors is a girl between 5 and 17 years old with moderate ulcerative colitis.

This chain connects TRBV18 to TRBJ2-7; 13 bases fit TRBD2. Germline-derived CDR1 and CDR2 are KGHSH and LQKENI. The junction had 19 bases not matched to a gene; V was cut back by 2 bases and J by 3 bases. This CDR3 is built from 21 residues. The CDR3 sequence: CASSPGTGGLAGRDINYEQYF. CDR3 DNA: TGTGCCAGCTCACCAGGGACAGGGGGACTAGCGGGGCGCGATATCAACTACGAGCAGTACTTC.

The chain joins TRBV4-1 to TRBJ1-1; 11 nucleotides match TRBD1. The ends lost 5 bases at V and 5 bases at J; junction bases unmatched: 10. The CDR3 is 16 residues long. Per the germline V gene, CDR1 is MGHRA and CDR2 is YSYEKL. The CDR3, as DNA: TGCGCCAGCAGCTTCCAGGACAGGGGGCTACGGACTGAAGCTTTCTTT. Its protein product is CASSFQDRGLRTEAFF.

This clone has a handful of counts. CDR3 bases: TGTGCCAGCAGCTTAAACTGGGACAGGCGCGTTGGGGGCTACACCTTC. Its translation is CASSLNWDRRVGGYTF. This chain uses TRBV7-2 with TRBJ1-2; 8 bases agree with TRBD1. The V gene's germline CDR1 is SGHTA and CDR2 FQGNSA. V was pared by 2 bases and J by 8 bases, with 13 bases of the junction left unmatched. This CDR3 contains 16 residues. The full variable domain, its missing parts supplied by reference TRBV7-2 and TRBJ1-2, is GAGVSQSPSNKVTEKGKDVELRCDPISGHTALYWYRQSLGQGLEFLIYFQGNSAPDKSGLPSDRFSAERTGGSVSTLTIQRTQQEDSAVYLCASSLNWDRRVGGYTFGSGTRLTVV.

V is TRBV4-3 and J is TRBJ2-4; perhaps TRBD2 as D (5 bases). The germline CDR1 and CDR2 sequences are LGHNA and YSLEER. This CDR3 comprises 13 residues. V lost 6 bases to trimming and J lost 7 bases, with 13 bases between them. CDR3 sequence (DNA): TGCGCCAGCAGTCCGTCCCGCGGGAACATTCAGTACTTC. Its protein product is CASSPSRGNIQYF.

The V gene is TRBV5-1, the J gene TRBJ2-5; D not resolved. The CDR3 length is 14 residues. Germline V gives CDR1 SGHRS, CDR2 YFSETQ. The V end was cut by 0 bases, the J end by 5 bases, with 11 bases between. CDR3 sequence: CASSLASGKETQYF. The CDR3 nucleotides read TGCGCCAGCAGCTTGGCTAGTGGGAAGGAGACCCAGTACTTC. Based on the CDR3 plus reference TRBV5-1 and TRBJ2-5, the full variable domain is KAGVTQTPRYLIKTRGQQVTLSCSPISGHRSVSWYQQTPGQGLQFLFEYFSETQRNKGNFPGRFSGRQFSNSRSEMNVSTLELGDSALYLCASSLASGKETQYFGPGTRLLVL.

The V and J genes are TRBV7-9 and TRBJ2-5, with D possibly TRBD1 on 6 matching bases. The length of the CDR3 is 13 residues. From germline, CDR1 is SEHNR and CDR2 FQNEAQ (reference sequence). Between the trimmed V and J ends, which lost 5 bases and 6 bases, there was a span of 13 bases. The CDR3 coding sequence is TGTGCCAGCAGCCCTGAGGGGGAGAAGACCCAGTACTTC. Translated: CASSPEGEKTQYF.

J is TRBJ2-1 and V is TRBV7-9; D is unclear. Germline lookup yields CDR1 SEHNR and CDR2 FQNEAQ (reference sequence). V lost 0 bases and J 8 bases, leaving 8 bases between the germline ends. The CDR3 totals 13 residues. The CDR3 coding sequence is TGTGCCAGCAGCTTAGCTGCGAATCATGAGCAGTTCTTC. Its translation is CASSLAANHEQFF. The variable domain in full, completed from reference TRBV7-9 and TRBJ2-1, reads DTGVSQNPRHKITKRGQNVTFRCDPISEHNRLYWYRQTLGQGPEFLTYFQNEAQLEKSRLLSDRFSAERPKGSFSTLEIQRTEQGDSAMYLCASSLAANHEQFFGPGTRLTVL.

This clone was detected only a few times. The J gene is TRBJ1-5, the V gene TRBV19, with 7 bases fitting TRBD1. V shed 6 bases, J shed 4 bases, and the junction held 3 bases outside the gene matches. The CDR3 has 13 residues. CDR1 and CDR2 (germline): LNHDA, SQIVND (reference sequence). The chain's CDR3 is CASSETGNQPQHF. CDR3 DNA: TGTGCCAGTAGCGAGACAGGGAATCAGCCCCAGCATTTT. The complete variable domain, with remaining parts taken from reference TRBV19 and TRBJ1-5, reads DGGITQSPKYLFRKEGQNVTLSCEQNLNHDAMYWYRQDPGQGLRLIYYSQIVNDFQKGDIAEGYSVSREKKESFPLTVTSAQKNPTAFYLCASSETGNQPQHFGDGTRLSIL.

This clone occurred a few times. This chain joins TRBV11-1 and TRBJ1-2; D is unclear. V gave up 2 bases and J gave up 4 bases, with 11 bases separating them. This CDR3 contains 14 residues. Germline values: CDR1 SGHAT, CDR2 FQDESV (reference sequence). The CDR3 coding sequence is TGTGCCAGCAGCTTACGAGGGCAGCTCTATGGCTACACCTTC. It is translated as CASSLRGQLYGYTF. Complete variable domain (other parts from reference TRBV11-1 and TRBJ1-2): EAEVAQSPRYKITEKSQAVAFWCDPISGHATLYWYRQILGQGPELLVQFQDESVVDDSQLPKDRFSAERLKGVDSTLKIQPAELGDSAMYLCASSLRGQLYGYTFGSGTRLTVV.

To note about this clone: This CDR3 is also generated by other DNA sequences in the sample. The CDR3 spells CASTPPLSGADTQYF. DNA of the CDR3: TGTGCCAGCACCCCCCCGCTTAGCGGGGCAGATACGCAGTATTTT. The chain couples TRBV7-9 to TRBJ2-3, with 8 nucleotides matching TRBD2. The CDR3 runs 15 residues. V shed 7 bases, J shed 4 bases, and the junction held 10 bases outside the gene matches. Germline CDR1 reads SEHNR; CDR2 reads FQNEAQ (reference sequence). Drawing the rest from reference TRBV7-9 and TRBJ2-3, the complete variable domain is DTGVSQNPRHKITKRGQNVTFRCDPISEHNRLYWYRQTLGQGPEFLTYFQNEAQLEKSRLLSDRFSAERPKGSFSTLEIQRTEQGDSAMYLCASTPPLSGADTQYFGPGTRLTVL.

The rearrangement uses TRBV25-1 and TRBJ2-5; TRBD2 aligns across 8 bases. Trimming cost V 8 bases and J 7 bases; bases outside gene matches: 21. The CDR3 contains 17 residues. Germline-derived CDR1 and CDR2 are MGHDK and SYGVNS. The CDR3: CASGGGGGRNPTGTQYF. CDR3 DNA sequence: TGTGCCAGCGGGGGCGGCGGCGGGAGGAACCCTACGGGGACCCAGTACTTC.

This rearrangement joins TRBV29-1 to TRBJ2-5, with a weak D call TRBD2 (5 bases). V lost 6 bases and J 7 bases, leaving 18 bases between the germline ends. Per the germline V gene, CDR1 is SQVTM and CDR2 is ANQGSEA. The CDR3 totals 13 residues. The CDR3 DNA follows: TGCAGCGTCCGCCCAACTAGTTCCGGGACCCAGTACTTC. It yields the protein CSVRPTSSGTQYF.

This clone was counted a few times. The rearrangement joins TRBV19 to TRBJ1-1; D remains ambiguous. The CDR3 contains 15 residues. Germline values: CDR1 LNHDA, CDR2 SQIVND (reference sequence). V was pared by 7 bases and J by 2 bases, with 17 bases between. The CDR3: CASNVAYGLNTEAFF. CDR3 bases: TGTGCCAGTAATGTGGCATACGGACTTAACACTGAAGCTTTCTTT.

The chain is built from TRBV5-1 and TRBJ2-3, with D uncertain. Trimming took 5 bases from V and 2 from J, leaving 12 bases between them. CDR1 and CDR2 (germline): SGHRS, YFSETQ. This CDR3 has 14 amino acids. The CDR3 sequence: CASSYGPATDTQYF. CDR3 sequence (DNA): TGCGCCAGCAGTTATGGGCCGGCCACAGATACGCAGTATTTT.

The gene calls are TRBV9 and TRBJ1-4; a weak D match, TRBD1 (6 bases). The CDR3 is made up of 15 amino acids. CDR1 SGDLS and CDR2 YYNGEE come from the germline V gene. The germline V and J ends were trimmed by 0 bases and 6 bases, with 12 bases remaining between them. DNA of the CDR3: TGTGCCAGCAGCGTAGGCGGCAGGGGTGATGAAAAACTGTTTTTT. It translates to CASSVGGRGDEKLFF.

Details on this clone: At one of its ends the junction is not consistent with the germline gene, which may arise from a read error. Other DNA sequences in this specimen translate into the identical CDR3. This chain uses TRBV30 with TRBJ1-2; 9 bases align to TRBD1. This CDR3 has 15 residues. Germline CDR1 GTSNPN, CDR2 SVGIG (reference sequence). The CDR3 is CAWSPDRGINYGYTF. The CDR3 nucleotides are TGTGCCTGGAGTCCCGACAGGGGGATTAACTATGGCTACACCTTT.

The V and J genes are TRBV7-9 and TRBJ1-5, with D possibly being TRBD1 (5 bases). CDR3 length equals 13 residues. The V end was cut by 0 bases, the J end by 7 bases, with 7 bases between. Germline V gives CDR1 SEHNR, CDR2 FQNEAQ (reference sequence). As DNA, the CDR3 is TGTGCCAGCAGCTTAGCTGCAGGGCAGCCCCAGCATTTT. It encodes CASSLAAGQPQHF.

V usage is TRBV6-1 and J usage is TRBJ2-4; tentatively, D is TRBD1 (5 bases). The V and J ends lost 0 bases and 1 base respectively, with 10 bases between them. CDR3 length equals 16 residues. Germline CDR1 is MNHNS and CDR2 is SASEGT. The DNA of the CDR3 is TGTGCCAGCAGTGAAGCCTACAGGTCGGCCAAAAACATTCAGTACTTC. Its translation is CASSEAYRSAKNIQYF.

In DNA, the CDR3 is TGTGCCAGCACCCATTTAGACCGTTACAATGAGCAGTTCTTC. Translated, it gives CASTHLDRYNEQFF. The rearrangement joins TRBV11-2 to TRBJ2-1; D is undetermined. The CDR3 consists of 14 residues. V was trimmed by 7 bases and J by 4 bases, leaving 14 bases between them. CDR1 and CDR2 (germline): SGHAT, FQNNGV.

The rearrangement joins TRBV21-1 to TRBJ2-3; the DNA was not compared with TRBD2, the D call given in the table. TRBV21-1 is a listed pseudogene. CDR3 length equals 15 residues. The CDR3 sequence is CASSNSSEDTDTQYF. As DNA, the CDR3 is TGTGCCAGCAGCAATAGTTCCGAGGACACAGATACGCAGTATTTT.

The rearrangement uses TRBV19 and TRBJ1-4; D not resolved. The CDR3 has 15 amino acids. Per germline, CDR1 LNHDA and CDR2 SQIVND (reference sequence). Trimming removed 7 bases from V and 3 bases from J, with 15 bases in between. The CDR3: CASKTDIKPNEKLFF. In DNA, the CDR3 is TGTGCCAGTAAGACGGATATTAAACCTAATGAAAAACTGTTTTTT. Variable domain in full (rest from reference TRBV19 and TRBJ1-4): DGGITQSPKYLFRKEGQNVTLSCEQNLNHDAMYWYRQDPGQGLRLIYYSQIVNDFQKGDIAEGYSVSREKKESFPLTVTSAQKNPTAFYLCASKTDIKPNEKLFFGSGTQLSVL.

CDR3 amino acids: CASSEGDSSYNEQFF. The CDR3 DNA sequence: TGCGCCAGCAGCGAGGGCGACAGCTCCTACAATGAGCAGTTCTTC. The chain combines TRBV5-1 with TRBJ2-1, with D tentatively TRBD1 or TRBD2 (5 bases each). CDR1 SGHRS and CDR2 YFSETQ come from the germline V gene. The CDR3 spans 15 residues. Trimming removed 4 bases from V and 0 bases from J, with 11 bases in between.

The V call is TRBV14, the J call TRBJ2-3; 7 nucleotides line up with TRBD2. This CDR3 has 14 residues. The V segment lost 3 bases and the J segment 4 bases; nucleotides outside the gene matches: 4. Germline V CDR1 and CDR2: SGHDN, FVKESK. The chain's CDR3 is CASSQGGVPDTQYF. In DNA form, the CDR3 reads TGTGCCAGCAGCCAGGGAGGGGTCCCAGATACGCAGTATTTT.

The chain uses TRBV5-1 and TRBJ2-3; a possible D gene is TRBD1 (7 bases). The CDR3 has 15 amino acids. Per germline, CDR1 SGHRS and CDR2 YFSETQ. Trimming shortened V by 4 bases and J by 4 bases, and 16 bases separated the two germline ends. Written as DNA, the CDR3 is TGCGCCAGCAGCCCCCTTCAGGGGGACTCAGATACGCAGTATTTT. Amino acids: CASSPLQGDSDTQYF.

The CDR3 here is CASSPNTGGDQPQHF. The CDR3 nucleotides are TGTGCCAGCTCGCCAAACACCGGAGGGGATCAGCCCCAGCATTTT. The chain is built from TRBV18 and TRBJ1-5; weak D call: TRBD1 (5 bases). The V end lost 6 bases, the J end lost 5 bases, and 17 bases lay between the germline ends. This CDR3 has 15 amino acids. Germline lookup yields CDR1 KGHSH and CDR2 LQKENI.

The J gene is TRBJ2-7, the V gene TRBV5-1; 9 nucleotides agree with TRBD1. CDR3 size: 14 residues. V was clipped by 4 bases and J by 3 bases; unmatched bases: 5. Germline values: CDR1 SGHRS, CDR2 YFSETQ. The CDR3 reads CASSPTTGGYEQYF. CDR3 sequence (DNA): TGCGCCAGCAGCCCGACGACAGGGGGCTACGAGCAGTACTTC.

DNA of the CDR3: TGTGCCAGCAGCTATTCCCGCCGGGCGGGGATTCAAGAGACCCAGTACTTC. This codes for CASSYSRRAGIQETQYF. This rearrangement joins TRBV7-2 to TRBJ2-5; TRBD2 might be the D (6 bases). The CDR3 spans 17 residues. V was clipped by 4 bases and J by 2 bases, with 20 bases between them. Germline lookup yields CDR1 SGHTA and CDR2 FQGNSA.

The chain recombines TRBV11-2 with TRBJ2-5, with 8 bases aligning to TRBD2. Germline-derived CDR1 and CDR2 are SGHAT and FQNNGV. This CDR3 region has 19 residues. V lost 2 bases to trimming and J lost 4 bases; unmatched junction nucleotides: 18. The CDR3 here is CASSLRAYSDGRAAETQYF. The CDR3 DNA is TGTGCCAGCAGCTTAAGGGCGTATTCGGACGGGAGGGCGGCAGAGACCCAGTACTTC.

A single count supports this clone. V usage is TRBV28 and J usage is TRBJ1-4; D remains unclear. Trimming stripped 6 bases from V and 5 bases from J, with 13 bases between. The CDR3 length is 14 residues. Germline V CDR1 and CDR2: MDHEN, SYDVKM. The CDR3 reads CASRRSGENEKLFF. The CDR3 DNA reads as TGTGCCAGCAGAAGGAGCGGGGAAAATGAAAAACTGTTTTTT. Looking up the rest from reference TRBV28 and TRBJ1-4 gives the full variable domain: DVKVTQSSRYLVKRTGEKVFLECVQDMDHENMFWYRQDPGLGLRLIYFSYDVKMKEKGDIPEGYSVSREKKERFSLILESASTNQTSMYLCASRRSGENEKLFFGSGTQLSVL.

This chain uses TRBV5-1 with TRBJ2-1, with D perhaps matching TRBD2 (6 bases). The V end lost 0 bases, the J end lost 0 bases, and 10 bases lay between the germline ends. The CDR3 consists of 16 residues. Germline-derived CDR1 and CDR2 are SGHRS and YFSETQ. The CDR3 is CASSLDGGLSYNEQFF. The CDR3, as DNA: TGCGCCAGCAGCTTGGACGGGGGACTCTCCTACAATGAGCAGTTCTTC.